The rows below give T cell receptor beta chains drawn from one sample of a study of cytomegalovirus exposure and HLA in healthy donors. The repertoire was sequenced with immunoSEQ multiplex PCR; TCRdb's copy has only in-frame clones and lacks some. The table shows 150,000 or so clones, with around 78% occurring only once. The sequenced sample was PBMCs. These TCRs come from a woman in her fifties or sixties in good health and CMV-seropositive. The CDR3 runs from the conserved cysteine through the conserved F or W. Each record gives: clone size, V gene, D gene, J gene, CDR3 protein, CDR3 DNA. A D gene is named only where the DNA matches it firmly. A clone size is listed for some rows: how often the clone was seen (once, few, many), or a class if it is expanded.

few	TRBV14	TRBD1	TRBJ2-6	CASSHRGYRGPEANVLTF	TGTGCCAGCAGCCACCGCGGTTACAGGGGGCCGGAGGCCAACGTCCTGACTTTC
once	TRBV18	NA	TRBJ1-2	CASSPGQGLSLDGYTF	TGTGCCAGCTCACCAGGCCAGGGGCTCTCCTTGGATGGCTACACCTTC
NA	TRBV30	TRBD2	TRBJ2-2	CAWSYHLAGVVGELFF	TGTGCCTGGAGTTACCACTTGGCGGGGGTAGTAGGGGAGCTGTTTTTT
few	TRBV30	NA	TRBJ2-2	CAWNRRDSGELFF	TGTGCCTGGAACCGCAGGGACTCCGGGGAGCTGTTTTTT
once	TRBV5-6	NA	TRBJ1-1	CASSLAYTEAFF	TGTGCCAGCAGCTTAGCGTACACTGAAGCTTTCTTT
NA	TRBV12-5	TRBD2	TRBJ2-1	CASGLVWGGDNEQFF	TGTGCTAGTGGTTTGGTTTGGGGAGGGGACAATGAGCAGTTCTTC
NA	TRBV13	TRBD1	TRBJ1-1	CASSFKGTGLAEAFF	TGTGCCAGCAGCTTTAAAGGGACAGGGTTAGCTGAAGCTTTCTTT
NA	TRBV6-5	TRBD2	TRBJ2-5	CASRTGLVETQYF	TGTGCCAGCAGGACGGGACTAGTCGAGACCCAGTACTTC
NA	TRBV7-2	NA	TRBJ1-2	CASSLVRALSGYTF	TGTGCCAGCAGCTTAGTCAGGGCTCTCAGTGGCTACACCTTC
NA	TRBV19	TRBD1	TRBJ1-5	CASSQGTVHNQPQHF	TGTGCCAGTAGCCAGGGGACAGTTCACAATCAGCCCCAGCATTTT
NA	TRBV19	TRBD2	TRBJ2-2	CASSIGGLAGRTGELFF	TGTGCCAGTAGTATAGGTGGGCTAGCGGGACGCACCGGGGAGCTGTTTTTT
NA	TRBV6-5	NA	TRBJ1-1	CASRWGRDTEAFF	TGTGCCAGCCGGTGGGGCCGGGACACTGAAGCTTTCTTT
NA	TRBV7-9	NA	TRBJ2-7	CASSSAGELEQYF	TGTGCCAGCAGCTCTGCCGGGGAACTCGAGCAGTACTTC
NA	TRBV5-6	NA	TRBJ1-1	CASSLGQLDTEAFF	TGTGCCAGCAGCTTGGGACAGTTGGACACTGAAGCTTTCTTT
once	TRBV19	NA	TRBJ1-2	CASRWGGQGRGPYGYTF	TGTGCCAGTAGATGGGGGGGGCAGGGTAGGGGACCTTATGGCTACACCTTC